This TCR beta chain was profiled in a study of neoadjuvant nivolumab and ipilimumab in lung cancer. This CDR3 contains 15 residues. With V trimmed by 5 bases and J by 6 bases, 9 bases remained unmatched. Germline-derived CDR1 and CDR2 are MNHEY and SVGAGI. Method: immunoSEQ multiplex PCR; TCRdb's copy keeps in-frame clones and lacks some. The table lists 7,500 to 10,000 clones, 81% of them singletons. This chain connects TRBV6-5 to TRBJ1-5, with 8 bases aligning to TRBD1. The receptor was isolated from an adult with non-small cell lung cancer. The sequences come from peripheral blood, collected before neoadjuvant nivolumab, alone or with ipilimumab. The CDR3 coding sequence is TGTGCCAGCAGTCCCCGACAGGGGTTGTTTCAGCCCCAGCATTTT. Translated: CASSPRQGLFQPQHF.